This T cell receptor (beta chain) came from a study of CD8+CD57+ T cells in acquired aplastic anemia. At the level of the study: Roughly 3.2 ug was the average amount of DNA from sorted CD4+ and CD8+ cells. General study results and limits: A set of twenty-nine CD8+ CDR3 sequences was shared between patients and controls, and these sequences appeared highly expressed in patients. CD8+ Simpson's diversity in patients was not significantly different from that in controls.

With 9 bases removed from V and 7 bases from J, the gap between germline ends came to 12 bases. Germline values: CDR1 MNHNS, CDR2 SASEGT. This CDR3 has 12 amino acids. The use of genomic DNA as template underpinned the TCR beta VDJ and CDR3 profiling. MiXCR was run by TCRdb on the reads, yielding one entry per CDR3 protein. The sample carries more than 250,000 distinct CDR3 sequences, approximately 56% recorded once. Details on this clonotype: The antigen is undetermined.

The sequencing sample was made of sorted CD4+, CD8+, or CD8+CD57+ T cells (not recorded which) from PBMCs. This rearrangement joins TRBV6-1 to TRBJ2-2; D is uncertain. The receptor was isolated from a human donor with severe aplastic anemia or a healthy control (not recorded which). The CDR3 bases are TGTGCCAGTCGCAACGTTAACGGGGAGCTGTTTTTT. Amino acid sequence: CASRNVNGELFF.